What follows are 28 T cell receptor beta chains derived from one specimen sequenced in a study of CD8+ T cells in alopecia areata. Reverse transcription of extracted RNA yielded cDNA, which provided the sequencing template. Sequencing used immunoSEQ multiplex PCR; TCRdb keeps in-frame clones, though not all of them. The sample records more than 110,000 clones, roughly 61% being singletons. This specimen consisted of CD4+ T cells sorted from blood, obtained at week 0. All receptors come from a human donor with alopecia areata.

Here the CDR3 DNA reads TGTGCCACCAGCAGAGTGCAAGGAGCCAAAAACATTCAGTACTTC. Translated: CATSRVQGAKNIQYF. This chain uses TRBV15 with TRBJ2-4, with D unresolved. Germline CDR1 LNHNV, CDR2 YYDKDF (reference sequence). The CDR3 is made up of 15 amino acids. V lost 1 base and J 0 bases, leaving 7 bases between the germline ends. Based on the CDR3 plus reference TRBV15 and TRBJ2-4, the full variable domain is DAMVIQNPRYQVTQFGKPVTLSCSQTLNHNVMYWYQQKSSQAPKLLFHYYDKDFNNEADTPDNFQSRRPNTSFCFLDIRSPGLGDTAMYLCATSRVQGAKNIQYFGAGTRLSVL.

The CDR3 loop reads CAISESWDQPQHF. CDR3 coding DNA: TGTGCCATCAGTGAGTCTTGGGATCAGCCCCAGCATTTT. This sequence joins TRBV10-3 and TRBJ1-5; the D is unclear. This CDR3 region has 13 residues. CDR1 and CDR2 (germline): ENHRY, SYGVKD. Trimming pared 0 bases from V and 5 bases from J, leaving 5 bases between.

The CDR3 loop reads CAWAGGTEAFF. The CDR3 nucleotides are TGTGCCTGGGCGGGTGGTACTGAAGCTTTCTTT. The J gene is TRBJ1-1, the V gene TRBV30; D call uncertain. CDR1 GTSNPN and CDR2 SVGIG come from the germline V gene (reference sequence). V dropped 5 bases and J dropped 5 bases, with 9 bases sitting between them. This CDR3 is 11 amino acids long.

The chain recombines TRBV2 with TRBJ1-5, with D unresolved. Germline V gene sequence: CDR1 SNHLY, CDR2 FYNNEI. The V end was cut by 6 bases, the J end by 0 bases, with 9 bases between. The length of the CDR3 is 14 residues. CDR3 in amino acids: CASRAGYSNQPQHF. For the CDR3, the DNA is TGTGCCAGCAGGGCAGGATATAGCAATCAGCCCCAGCATTTT.

The chain uses TRBV7-2 and TRBJ1-1, with 10 positions matching TRBD1. CDR3 length equals 16 residues. Germline V lookup: CDR1 SGHTA, CDR2 FQGNSA. Trimming removed 1 base from V and 0 bases from J; junction bases left unmatched: 2. The chain's CDR3 is CASSLGGQGMNTEAFF. DNA of the CDR3: TGTGCCAGCAGCTTAGGGGGACAGGGGATGAACACTGAAGCTTTCTTT.

This clone has more than one count but fewer than ten. The rearrangement uses TRBV2 and TRBJ2-5; unclear D gene. V dropped 1 base and J dropped 6 bases, with 0 bases sitting between them. The CDR3 covers 10 residues. Germline CDR1 and CDR2: SNHLY and FYNNEI. CDR3 residues: CASSEETQYF. CDR3 in DNA: TGTGCCAGCAGTGAAGAGACCCAGTACTTC.

V and J are TRBV11-2 and TRBJ2-3; no definite D call. V gave up 1 base and J gave up 6 bases, with 11 bases separating them. The CDR3 covers 14 residues. CDR1 and CDR2 (germline): SGHAT, FQNNGV. The CDR3 DNA sequence: TGTGCCAGCAGCTTAGCGACTTTCTTCGATACGCAGTATTTT. Encoded protein: CASSLATFFDTQYF.

This clone was observed a handful of times. The chain carries TRBV5-1 and TRBJ1-2, with TRBD1 matching 9 bases. Germline CDR1 and CDR2: SGHRS and YFSETQ. J lost 3 bases, V lost 0 bases, and 0 bases had no gene match. This CDR3 contains 14 residues. In nucleotides, the CDR3 is TGCGCCAGCAGCTTGGGACAGGGGGACTATGGCTACACCTTC. It codes for CASSLGQGDYGYTF.

The chain couples TRBV7-3 to TRBJ2-3; no clear D. V gave up 5 bases and J gave up 6 bases, with 12 bases separating them. The CDR3 is 13 amino acids. From germline, CDR1 is SGHTA and CDR2 FQGTGA. The CDR3 bases are TGTGCCAGCAGCCTGGTGAGGCTGGATACGCAGTATTTT. Its protein is CASSLVRLDTQYF.

This chain links TRBV30 with TRBJ2-3; 10 bases map to TRBD1. This CDR3 has 13 amino acids. V was pared by 7 bases and J by 4 bases, with 5 bases of the junction left unmatched. CDR1 and CDR2 from the germline V gene are GTSNPN and SVGIG (reference sequence). The chain's CDR3 is CASTGTGADTQYF. DNA for the CDR3: TGTGCCTCAACCGGGACAGGGGCAGATACGCAGTATTTT.

The V call is TRBV30, the J call TRBJ2-7; D is ambiguous. V lost 4 bases and J 1 base, leaving 8 bases between the germline ends. Germline CDR1 is GTSNPN and CDR2 is SVGIG (reference sequence). The CDR3 spans 12 residues. CDR3 sequence: CAWMDGSYEQYF. The CDR3 coding sequence is TGTGCCTGGATGGACGGTTCCTACGAGCAGTACTTC.

J is TRBJ2-1 and V is TRBV11-2, with unresolved D. This CDR3 has 13 residues. Looked up from germline, CDR1 is SGHAT and CDR2 is FQNNGV. V was pared by 4 bases and J by 11 bases, with 15 bases between. The CDR3 sequence: CASSSQGTPQQFF. As DNA, the CDR3 is TGTGCCAGCAGCTCCCAAGGAACCCCCCAGCAGTTCTTC. Supplemented by reference TRBV11-2 and TRBJ2-1, the full variable domain reads EAGVAQSPRYKIIEKRQSVAFWCNPISGHATLYWYQQILGQGPKLLIQFQNNGVVDDSQLPKDRFSAERLKGVDSTLKIQPAKLEDSAVYLCASSSQGTPQQFFGPGTRLTVL.

The chain couples TRBV5-1 to TRBJ2-6; 12 positions agree with TRBD2. The V gene's germline CDR1 is SGHRS and CDR2 YFSETQ. J gave up 0 bases and V 4 bases, and 5 bases lay outside the gene matches. The CDR3 is 18 amino acids. The CDR3 protein is CASSQTSGGYSGANVLTF. CDR3 DNA sequence: TGCGCCAGCAGCCAAACTAGCGGGGGGTACTCTGGGGCCAACGTCCTGACTTTC.

The chain combines TRBV7-2 with TRBJ2-2, with 8 bases lining up with TRBD1. The CDR3 sequence is 16 residues long. The V gene's germline CDR1 is SGHTA and CDR2 FQGNSA. With 5 bases clipped from V and 6 bases from J, the junction kept 11 bases outside the gene matches. In nucleotides, the CDR3 is TGTGCCAGCAGCCCTGTTTCGACAGGGGTCGCCGGGGAGCTGTTTTTT. Translated, it gives CASSPVSTGVAGELFF.

The chain joins TRBV6-1 to TRBJ2-2; D might be TRBD2 (5 bases). This CDR3 has 15 amino acids. The V and J ends lost 11 bases and 6 bases respectively, with 22 bases between them. Germline V gene sequence: CDR1 MNHNS, CDR2 SASEGT. This CDR3 reads CACRSAGVVAGELFF. The CDR3 DNA follows: TGTGCCTGCCGATCGGCGGGTGTGGTGGCCGGGGAGCTGTTTTTT.

This clone is a singleton in its sample. The chain carries TRBV7-2 and TRBJ1-2; possibly TRBD1 for D (5 bases). The germline V gene encodes CDR1 SGHTA and CDR2 FQGNSA. The germline V and J ends were trimmed by 4 bases and 7 bases, with 19 bases remaining between them. This CDR3 region has 15 residues. Here the CDR3 DNA reads TGTGCCAGCAGCTCGCAGGGTGGGGACTTGGGTGGCTACACCTTC. This translates into CASSSQGGDLGGYTF.

The chain couples TRBV5-1 to TRBJ2-5, with 9 bases matching TRBD2. The V segment lost 2 bases and the J segment 4 bases; nucleotides outside the gene matches: 3. CDR1 is SGHRS, CDR2 YFSETQ, per germline. This CDR3 spans 14 amino acids. The CDR3, as DNA: TGCGCCAGCAGCTTCCCTAGCGGGGCAGAGACCCAGTACTTC. Encoded protein: CASSFPSGAETQYF.

The chain combines TRBV2 with TRBJ1-5; 7 nucleotides match TRBD1. The V gene end was trimmed by 8 bases and the J gene end by 7 bases; junction bases not matched to a gene: 14. Germline V gene sequence: CDR1 SNHLY, CDR2 FYNNEI. The CDR3 is made up of 15 amino acids. CDR3 sequence (DNA): TGTGCCAGCCAGGGGGAACAGCCAGCCGGCCAGCCCCAGCATTTT. Protein product: CASQGEQPAGQPQHF.

The J gene is TRBJ2-7, the V gene TRBV6-1; no reliable D call. Germline CDR1 and CDR2: MNHNS and SASEGT. The CDR3 spans 13 residues. The V and J ends lost 4 bases and 2 bases respectively, with 9 bases between them. The CDR3 nucleotides are TGTGCCAGCAGTGTAGTGCATCCCTACGAGCAGTACTTC. It is translated as CASSVVHPYEQYF.

The chain employs TRBV6-1 and TRBJ2-5; 8 bases are shared with TRBD1. The trim removed 6 bases at V and 5 bases at J, leaving 5 bases unmatched. CDR3 length: 13 amino acids. Germline V gene data show CDR1 as MNHNS and CDR2 as SASEGT. The DNA of the CDR3 is TGTGCCAGCAGCCAGGGGGCTGTCGAGACCCAGTACTTC. This gives the protein CASSQGAVETQYF.

This clone came up a few times. The V and J genes are TRBV29-1 and TRBJ2-7; D gene uncertain. The CDR3 has 12 residues. Germline V gives CDR1 SQVTM, CDR2 ANQGSEA. Trimming shortened V by 5 bases and J by 4 bases, and 12 bases separated the two germline ends. The CDR3: CSVLLSRYEQYF. DNA of the CDR3: TGCAGCGTTCTTTTGAGTCGGTACGAGCAGTACTTC.

The rearrangement uses TRBV4-3 and TRBJ1-1, with no clear D. Germline V gene lookup returns CDR1 LGHNA and CDR2 YSLEER. This CDR3 spans 15 amino acids. V was shortened by 7 bases and J by 0 bases, with 15 bases between the two germline ends. The CDR3 DNA is TGCGCCAGCACCCCGCACGGCGTCATGAACACTGAAGCTTTCTTT. Its translation is CASTPHGVMNTEAFF.

V and J are TRBV29-1 and TRBJ1-1; 7 positions agree with TRBD1. CDR1 SQVTM and CDR2 ANQGSEA come from the germline V gene. V was clipped by 5 bases and J by 12 bases; unmatched bases: 15. The CDR3 extends over 13 amino acids. The CDR3 loop is CSVLSRGTGETFF. CDR3 bases: TGCAGCGTTCTCTCCAGGGGGACGGGGGAAACTTTCTTT. Full variable domain (missing parts from reference TRBV29-1 and TRBJ1-1): SAVISQKPSRDICQRGTSLTIQCQVDSQVTMMFWYRQQPGQSLTLIATANQGSEATYESGFVIDKFPISRPNLTFSTLTVSNMSPEDSSIYLCSVLSRGTGETFFGQGTRLTVV.

This chain uses TRBV6-5 with TRBJ2-3; TRBD1 aligns across 9 bases. Unmatched junction bases numbered 0, after V lost 2 bases and J lost 0 bases. The CDR3 sequence is 15 residues long. The germline gives CDR1 MNHEY, CDR2 SVGAGI. The CDR3, as DNA: TGTGCCAGCAGTTACGGGACAGGGAGCACAGATACGCAGTATTTT. Translation: CASSYGTGSTDTQYF.

This clone was detected a few times. The chain joins TRBV29-1 to TRBJ1-1; 8 bases are shared with TRBD1. The CDR3 has 12 amino acids. Trimming at V came to 6 bases and at J to 4 bases, leaving 4 bases not matched to a gene. Germline assignment: CDR1 SQVTM and CDR2 ANQGSEA. The CDR3 DNA follows: TGCAGCGTGACAGGGGTGGGCACTGAAGCTTTCTTT. This encodes CSVTGVGTEAFF. The full variable domain, completed using reference TRBV29-1 and TRBJ1-1, is SAVISQKPSRDICQRGTSLTIQCQVDSQVTMMFWYRQQPGQSLTLIATANQGSEATYESGFVIDKFPISRPNLTFSTLTVSNMSPEDSSIYLCSVTGVGTEAFFGQGTRLTVV.

The genes are TRBV29-1 and TRBJ2-7, with TRBD2 matching 8 bases. The CDR3 contains 14 residues. The V segment lost 6 bases and the J segment 5 bases; nucleotides outside the gene matches: 12. CDR1 SQVTM and CDR2 ANQGSEA come from the germline V gene. The CDR3 nucleotides are TGCAGCGTGGCCGGGACTAGAGGTTCCCACGAGCAGTACTTC. Its translation: CSVAGTRGSHEQYF.

The rearrangement joins TRBV4-3 to TRBJ2-5; 7 nucleotides agree with TRBD1. The V and J ends lost 4 bases and 2 bases, in that order; junction bases with no gene match: 10. Germline V gene sequence: CDR1 LGHNA, CDR2 YSLEER. The length of the CDR3 is 16 residues. The CDR3 is CASSRVKGTAQETQYF. The CDR3 DNA reads as TGCGCCAGCAGCCGCGTTAAAGGGACAGCACAAGAGACCCAGTACTTC.

In this sample, this clone turned up a few times. The chain joins TRBV25-1 to TRBJ2-2; D unclear. Germline V lookup: CDR1 MGHDK, CDR2 SYGVNS. Trimming took off 1 base at V and 7 bases at J, with 4 bases between the two ends. The CDR3 spans 12 residues. The DNA of the CDR3 is TGTGCCAGCAGTGAATTTGTCGGGGAGCTGTTTTTT. Residues: CASSEFVGELFF. Full variable domain (missing parts from reference TRBV25-1 and TRBJ2-2): EADIYQTPRYLVIGTGKKITLECSQTMGHDKMYWYQQDPGMELHLIHYSYGVNSTEKGDLSSESTVSRIRTEHFPLTLESARPSHTSQYLCASSEFVGELFFGEGSRLTVL.